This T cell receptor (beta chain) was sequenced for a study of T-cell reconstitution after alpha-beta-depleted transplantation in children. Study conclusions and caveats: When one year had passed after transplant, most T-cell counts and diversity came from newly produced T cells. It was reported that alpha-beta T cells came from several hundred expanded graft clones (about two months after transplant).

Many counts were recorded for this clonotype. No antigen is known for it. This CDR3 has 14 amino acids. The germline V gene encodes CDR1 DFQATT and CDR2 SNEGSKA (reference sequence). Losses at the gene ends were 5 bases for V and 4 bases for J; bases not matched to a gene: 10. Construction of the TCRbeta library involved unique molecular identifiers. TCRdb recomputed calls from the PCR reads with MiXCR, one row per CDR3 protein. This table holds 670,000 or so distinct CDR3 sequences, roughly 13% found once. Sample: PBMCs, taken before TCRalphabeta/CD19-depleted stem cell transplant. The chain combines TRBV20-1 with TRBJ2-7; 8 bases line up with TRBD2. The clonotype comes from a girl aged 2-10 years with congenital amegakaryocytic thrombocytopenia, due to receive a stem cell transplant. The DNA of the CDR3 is TGCAGTGCTTGCGAGCGGGAGAAAGTTTACGAGCAGTACTTC. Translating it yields CSACEREKVYEQYF.